Shown below are 21 T cell receptor beta chains from a single sample sequenced in a study of T cell changes during pregnancy in multiple sclerosis. Measured with immunoSEQ multiplex PCR; TCRdb has only the in-frame clones, and not every one. The sample includes approximately 80,000 clones, about 90% of them seen just once. The sequenced sample was PBMCs, obtained in the first trimester of pregnancy. The origin of the receptors is a female donor in good health, serving as a control in a pregnancy study. Some clones in this sample may be carry-over from other donors' samples.

V and J are TRBV18 and TRBJ2-1; 15 nucleotides agree with TRBD2. V lost 3 bases, J lost 2 bases, and 5 bases stayed unmatched. Germline loops: CDR1 KGHSH, CDR2 LQKENI. The CDR3 spans 18 residues. CDR3 amino acids: CASSPGLAGGRAYNEQFF. The CDR3 nucleotides are TGTGCCAGCTCACCTGGACTAGCGGGGGGGCGGGCCTACAATGAGCAGTTCTTC.

The chain employs TRBV6-6 and TRBJ2-5, with D maybe TRBD2 (8 bases). The germline V gene has CDR1 MNHNY and CDR2 SVGAGI (reference sequence). The length of the CDR3 is 16 residues. Trimming cost V 0 bases and J 4 bases, with 15 bases left between them. CDR3 region: CASSYSEREGAETQYF. The CDR3, as DNA: TGTGCCAGCAGTTACTCGGAACGGGAGGGGGCAGAGACCCAGTACTTC.

The CDR3 loop is CASRGTGDHEQYF. The CDR3 DNA reads TGCGCCAGCAGGGGGACAGGGGACCACGAGCAGTACTTC. The rearrangement links TRBV4-1 to TRBJ2-7, with 10 nucleotides matching TRBD1. The junction had 4 bases not matched to a gene; V was cut back by 6 bases and J by 5 bases. This CDR3 spans 13 amino acids. Germline CDR1 reads MGHRA; CDR2 reads YSYEKL.

The chain uses TRBV28 and TRBJ2-5, with D maybe TRBD1 (6 bases). CDR1 MDHEN and CDR2 SYDVKM come from the germline V gene. V shed 6 bases and J shed 3 bases, with 17 bases lying between them. This CDR3 has 15 residues. The CDR3 reads CASRETGDIEETQYF. The CDR3 bases are TGTGCCAGCAGAGAGACAGGAGATATAGAAGAGACCCAGTACTTC.

The chain couples TRBV10-3 to TRBJ2-7, with D possibly TRBD1 on 5 matching bases. Trimming pared 4 bases from V and 1 base from J, leaving 11 bases between. CDR1 and CDR2 (germline): ENHRY, SYGVKD. This CDR3 spans 14 amino acids. CDR3 nucleotides: TGTGCCATCAGTGTTACAGGTGGATCCTACGAGCAGTACTTC. This sequence encodes CAISVTGGSYEQYF.

This chain connects TRBV4-1 to TRBJ2-2; D gene unclear. Trimming pared 3 bases from V and 2 bases from J, leaving 7 bases between. Germline V lookup: CDR1 MGHRA, CDR2 YSYEKL. The CDR3 covers 14 residues. CDR3 sequence: CASSQGFNTGELFF. CDR3 coding DNA: TGCGCCAGCAGCCAGGGCTTTAACACCGGGGAGCTGTTTTTT.

The chain combines TRBV6-6 with TRBJ1-1; 9 bases line up with TRBD1. Germline-derived CDR1 and CDR2 are MNHNY and SVGAGI (reference sequence). V was pared by 2 bases and J by 0 bases, with 4 bases of the junction left unmatched. This CDR3 region has 16 residues. Here the CDR3 reads CASSYGDRAMNTEAFF. CDR3 bases: TGTGCCAGCAGTTACGGGGACAGGGCCATGAACACTGAAGCTTTCTTT.

J is TRBJ1-3 and V is TRBV6-5; the D gene is possibly TRBD1 (6 bases). The germline V gene encodes CDR1 MNHEY and CDR2 SVGAGI. The CDR3 is 11 amino acids. V was trimmed by 4 bases and J by 8 bases, leaving 6 bases between them. The CDR3 reads CASSSGDTIYF. As DNA, the CDR3 is TGTGCCAGCAGTTCAGGGGACACCATATATTTT.

This clone was seen only a few times. This chain uses TRBV23-1 with TRBJ2-1, with TRBD1 matching over 7 bases. TRBV23-1 carries the ORF label, with uncertain function. This CDR3 is built from 11 residues. V shed 9 bases, J shed 8 bases, and the junction held 4 bases outside the gene matches. This CDR3 is CARVTGHEQFF. DNA of the CDR3: TGCGCCAGAGTGACAGGGCATGAGCAGTTCTTC.

The chain employs TRBV7-3 and TRBJ2-1, with 7 bases aligning to TRBD1. V was clipped by 2 bases and J by 5 bases; unmatched bases: 15. Germline CDR1 is SGHTA and CDR2 is FQGTGA. The CDR3 length is 18 residues. The CDR3, as DNA: TGTGCCAGCAGCTTAGGTCAGGGGGTGCCTAGAACGAACAATGAGCAGTTCTTC. Translation: CASSLGQGVPRTNNEQFF. The variable domain in full, with the rest retrieved from reference TRBV7-3 and TRBJ2-1, is GAGVSQTPSNKVTEKGKYVELRCDPISGHTALYWYRQSLGQGPEFLIYFQGTGAADDSGLPNDRFFAVRPEGSVSTLKIQRTERGDSAVYLCASSLGQGVPRTNNEQFFGPGTRLTVL.

This clone was observed a few times. The chain joins TRBV7-9 to TRBJ1-2; TRBD1 aligns across 7 bases. CDR3 length: 14 amino acids. Per germline, CDR1 SEHNR and CDR2 FQNEAQ (reference sequence). The V gene end was trimmed by 1 base and the J gene end by 6 bases; junction bases not matched to a gene: 5. In DNA form, the CDR3 reads TGTGCCAGCAGCTTAGGTCAGGGGGTCGATGGCTACACCTTC. Residues: CASSLGQGVDGYTF.

The V and J genes are TRBV6-5 and TRBJ2-7; 7 nucleotides line up with TRBD2. This CDR3 contains 13 residues. Trimming at V came to 6 bases and at J to 5 bases, leaving 7 bases not matched to a gene. CDR1 is MNHEY and CDR2 is SVGAGI in the germline V gene. This CDR3 reads CASSQSRENEQYF. The CDR3 region has the DNA TGTGCCAGCAGCCAGTCGCGGGAGAACGAGCAGTACTTC.

This chain uses TRBV7-2 with TRBJ2-3; TRBD2 matches at 9 bases. V gave up 4 bases and J gave up 0 bases; unmatched junction bases: 5. The CDR3 spans 16 residues. The germline CDR1 and CDR2 sequences are SGHTA and FQGNSA. The CDR3 DNA reads TGTGCCAGCAGCTCCACTAGCGGGCTTAGCACAGATACGCAGTATTTT. Translating gives CASSSTSGLSTDTQYF. Drawing the rest from reference TRBV7-2 and TRBJ2-3, the complete variable domain is GAGVSQSPSNKVTEKGKDVELRCDPISGHTALYWYRQSLGQGLEFLIYFQGNSAPDKSGLPSDRFSAERTGGSVSTLTIQRTQQEDSAVYLCASSSTSGLSTDTQYFGPGTRLTVL.

In its sample, this clone was seen a few times. The chain links TRBV10-2 to TRBJ1-5; a weak D match, TRBD1 (5 bases). Between the trimmed V and J ends, which lost 0 bases and 7 bases, there was a span of 13 bases. Germline V gene sequence: CDR1 WSHSY, CDR2 SAAADI. This CDR3 is 15 amino acids long. The CDR3 protein is CASSESGGEGQPQHF. DNA of the CDR3: TGCGCCAGCAGTGAGTCGGGCGGGGAGGGGCAGCCCCAGCATTTT.

The chain carries TRBV6-5 and TRBJ1-5; D is possibly TRBD1 (6 bases). The CDR3 has 15 amino acids. The germline CDR1 and CDR2 sequences are MNHEY and SVGAGI. V lost 6 bases, J lost 4 bases, and 16 bases lay in between. CDR3 residues: CASRRSGEWNQPQHF. DNA of the CDR3: TGTGCCAGCAGGCGTTCAGGGGAGTGGAATCAGCCCCAGCATTTT.

Here the CDR3 DNA reads TGTGCCAGCAGCTTGGGACAGGCTAGCTATGGCTACACCTTC. Its translation is CASSLGQASYGYTF. The rearrangement links TRBV5-6 to TRBJ1-2, with D possibly TRBD1 on 6 matching bases. Germline V gives CDR1 SGHDT, CDR2 YYEEEE. This CDR3 has 14 residues. V lost 0 bases to trimming and J lost 4 bases, with 10 bases between them.

The genes are TRBV9 and TRBJ2-3; tentatively, D is TRBD2 (6 bases). From germline, CDR1 is SGDLS and CDR2 YYNGEE. V was pared by 2 bases and J by 4 bases, with 14 bases between. There are 15 residues in the CDR3. The CDR3 is CASSVERAGADTQYF. CDR3 nucleotides: TGTGCCAGCAGCGTCGAGCGGGCTGGGGCAGATACGCAGTATTTT.

This clone has at least ten counts. V and J are TRBV4-3 and TRBJ1-3; D possibly corresponds to TRBD1 (5 bases). Germline CDR1 reads LGHNA; CDR2 reads YSLEER. V lost 0 bases and J lost 0, with 9 bases in between. The CDR3 is made up of 16 amino acids. CDR3 DNA: TGCGCCAGCAGCCAAGATCACGACAGCTCTGGAAACACCATATATTTT. Protein product: CASSQDHDSSGNTIYF.

V is TRBV15 and J is TRBJ2-5; tentatively, D is TRBD2 (6 bases). Per germline, CDR1 LNHNV and CDR2 YYDKDF (reference sequence). With 0 bases removed from V and 9 bases from J, the gap between germline ends came to 14 bases. The CDR3 is made up of 14 amino acids. For the CDR3, the DNA is TGTGCCACCAGCAGAGAGATGTACTCGGGGGCCCAGTACTTC. It translates to CATSREMYSGAQYF.

V is TRBV9 and J is TRBJ1-2, with no clear D. The germline CDR1 and CDR2 sequences are SGDLS and YYNGEE. The CDR3 spans 15 residues. Trimming stripped 2 bases from V and 1 base from J, with 12 bases between. In DNA form, the CDR3 reads TGTGCCAGCAGCGTTACAGACCTTCTTAACTATGGCTACACCTTC. Its translation is CASSVTDLLNYGYTF.

DNA of the CDR3: TGCAGCGTTGGCGGGATGATCTACGAGCAGTACTTC. This gives the protein CSVGGMIYEQYF. The chain combines TRBV29-1 with TRBJ2-7; tentative D call: TRBD2 (6 bases). Per germline, CDR1 SQVTM and CDR2 ANQGSEA. This CDR3 has 12 amino acids. The ends were cut back, 4 bases at V and 3 bases at J, with 10 bases in the middle.